These T cell receptor beta chains were read from a single sample in a study of metastatic and nonmetastatic thyroid tumors. TCRdb re-called the PCR reads via MiXCR. The table lists tens of thousands of clones, 22% of them singletons. The sequenced sample was blood. The receptors come from a male donor with papillary thyroid cancer or a benign thyroid nodule (not recorded which). Some clones in this sample may be carry-over from other donors' samples. Both conserved end residues are part of each CDR3. The D gene is left open where the match is weak. Clone size is given for some rows only: seen once, a few or many times, or a class if the clone is expanded.

abundance: -
v_gene: TRBV5-1
j_gene: TRBJ2-3
d_gene: -
CDR3aa: CASSSPGTDTQYF
CDR3nt: TGCGCCTCCTCGTCCCCAGGCACAGATACGCAGTATTTT

abundance: -
v_gene: TRBV11-2
j_gene: TRBJ1-6
d_gene: TRBD1
CDR3aa: CASSSRPQGQGSNSPLHF
CDR3nt: TGTGCCAGCAGCTCTCGCCCCCAGGGACAGGGGAGTAATTCACCCCTCCACTTT

abundance: many
v_gene: TRBV11-2
j_gene: TRBJ2-1
d_gene: TRBD2
CDR3aa: CASSLVAGGYNEQFF
CDR3nt: TGTGCCAGCAGCTTAGTAGCGGGGGGGTACAATGAGCAGTTCTTC

abundance: -
v_gene: TRBV6-2/TRBV6-3
j_gene: TRBJ2-1
d_gene: -
CDR3aa: CASGLHNEQFF
CDR3nt: TGTGCCAGCGGCCTCCACAATGAGCAGTTCTTC

abundance: -
v_gene: TRBV2
j_gene: TRBJ2-5
d_gene: TRBD2
CDR3aa: CAKTGLAGGGTQYF
CDR3nt: TGTGCCAAAACCGGACTAGCGGGGGGCGGGACCCAGTACTTC

abundance: many
v_gene: TRBV12-3/TRBV12-4
j_gene: TRBJ2-3
d_gene: TRBD2
CDR3aa: CASSFKGLAGGSTDTQYF
CDR3nt: TGTGCCAGCAGTTTTAAGGGACTAGCGGGAGGGAGCACAGATACGCAGTATTTT

abundance: few
v_gene: TRBV2
j_gene: TRBJ1-6
d_gene: -
CDR3aa: CASRRTDRANSPLHF
CDR3nt: TGTGCCAGCAGGCGAACCGACAGAGCCAATTCACCCCTCCACTTT

abundance: many
v_gene: TRBV27
j_gene: TRBJ2-4
d_gene: -
CDR3aa: CASKGGIQYF
CDR3nt: TGTGCCAGCAAGGGGGGCATTCAGTACTTC

abundance: many
v_gene: TRBV3-1
j_gene: TRBJ1-4
d_gene: -
CDR3aa: CASSQGGDEKLFF
CDR3nt: TGTGCCAGCAGCCAGGGAGGGGATGAAAAACTGTTTTTT

abundance: -
v_gene: TRBV5-4
j_gene: TRBJ2-7
d_gene: -
CDR3aa: CASTWAGEQYF
CDR3nt: TGTGCCAGCACCTGGGCGGGTGAGCAGTACTTC

abundance: many
v_gene: TRBV6-1
j_gene: TRBJ2-5
d_gene: TRBD1
CDR3aa: CASKDRVKETQYF
CDR3nt: TGTGCCAGCAAGGACAGGGTGAAGGAGACCCAGTACTTC

abundance: -
v_gene: TRBV30
j_gene: TRBJ2-7
d_gene: -
CDR3aa: CAWSVWDVYEQYF
CDR3nt: TGTGCCTGGAGTGTATGGGACGTCTACGAGCAGTACTTC

abundance: many
v_gene: TRBV7-6
j_gene: TRBJ2-5
d_gene: TRBD1
CDR3aa: CASSRDRAETQYF
CDR3nt: TGTGCCAGCAGCAGGGACAGAGCAGAGACCCAGTACTTC

abundance: many
v_gene: TRBV6-1
j_gene: TRBJ1-2
d_gene: TRBD1
CDR3aa: CASSSYSGGTANYGYTF
CDR3nt: TGTGCCAGCAGTTCGTACTCCGGAGGGACAGCCAACTATGGCTACACCTTC

abundance: many
v_gene: TRBV19
j_gene: TRBJ1-4
d_gene: -
CDR3aa: CATKTRGPRTNEKLFF
CDR3nt: TGTGCCACCAAAACACGGGGGCCGAGAACTAATGAAAAACTGTTTTTT

abundance: few
v_gene: TRBV6-2/TRBV6-3
j_gene: TRBJ2-5
d_gene: -
CDR3aa: CASIQKHGDKQETQYF
CDR3nt: TGTGCCAGCATACAAAAGCATGGGGATAAACAAGAGACCCAGTACTTC

abundance: -
v_gene: TRBV5-1
j_gene: TRBJ2-1
d_gene: TRBD2
CDR3aa: CASSLGPRGTSGYNEQFF
CDR3nt: TGCGCCAGCAGCTTGGGCCCCCGGGGGACTAGCGGCTACAATGAGCAGTTCTTC

abundance: -
v_gene: TRBV20-1
j_gene: TRBJ1-5
d_gene: TRBD1
CDR3aa: CSANQGARGNQPQHF
CDR3nt: TGCAGTGCTAATCAGGGGGCAAGGGGAAATCAGCCCCAGCATTTT

abundance: many
v_gene: TRBV6-1
j_gene: TRBJ2-7
d_gene: TRBD1
CDR3aa: CASSQTGQGSQQYF
CDR3nt: TGTGCCAGCAGCCAAACCGGACAGGGCTCACAGCAGTACTTC

abundance: many
v_gene: TRBV14
j_gene: TRBJ1-5
d_gene: -
CDR3aa: CASSLSPGTASRSQHF
CDR3nt: TGTGCCAGCAGCCTATCACCTGGGACCGCCTCCAGGTCCCAGCATTTT

abundance: many
v_gene: TRBV30
j_gene: TRBJ1-2
d_gene: -
CDR3aa: CAWNDWTATFNYGYTF
CDR3nt: TGTGCCTGGAATGATTGGACAGCTACGTTTAACTATGGCTACACCTTC

abundance: many
v_gene: TRBV6-4
j_gene: TRBJ2-3
d_gene: TRBD1
CDR3aa: CASSDSPDRGTDTQYF
CDR3nt: TGTGCCAGCAGTGACTCCCCGGACAGGGGAACAGATACGCAGTATTTT

abundance: many
v_gene: TRBV3-1
j_gene: TRBJ1-4
d_gene: -
CDR3aa: CASSHEQGNEKLFF
CDR3nt: TGTGCCAGCAGCCATGAGCAGGGTAATGAAAAACTGTTTTTT

abundance: -
v_gene: TRBV27
j_gene: TRBJ2-5
d_gene: -
CDR3aa: CASSLGAGTQETQYF
CDR3nt: TGTGCCAGCAGTTTGGGTGCGGGAACGCAAGAGACCCAGTACTTC

abundance: -
v_gene: TRBV20-1
j_gene: TRBJ2-7
d_gene: -
CDR3aa: CSAPMGWGGHLSYEQYF
CDR3nt: TGCAGTGCTCCCATGGGGTGGGGCGGCCACCTTTCCTACGAGCAGTACTTC

abundance: -
v_gene: TRBV30
j_gene: TRBJ2-1
d_gene: -
CDR3aa: CAWSVLVDEQFF
CDR3nt: TGTGCCTGGAGTGTACTTGTTGATGAGCAGTTCTTC